The sequence of this T cell receptor beta chain was determined in a study of T cell clonality in common variable immunodeficiency. TCRdb's copy holds only in-frame clones and misses some; the assay was immunoSEQ multiplex PCR. The data show 35,000 to 50,000 clones, with none appearing a single time. About this clone: The DNA ends 3 residues before the CDR3 does, and the rest of the CDR3 is filled in from the germline J gene.

CDR1 is KGHSH, CDR2 LQKENI, per germline. The CDR3 is 14 amino acids. Sequenced: peripheral blood mononuclear cells. The clonotype originates from a person aged 18 to 70 in good health. This chain joins TRBV18 and TRBJ1-1, with 7 bases fitting TRBD1. The DNA read from the CDR3 is TGTGCCAGCTCACGACAGGGCGGGCGGGAGACA. Amino acid sequence: CASSRQGGRET. The entire CDR3 protein reads CASSRQGGRETAFF.